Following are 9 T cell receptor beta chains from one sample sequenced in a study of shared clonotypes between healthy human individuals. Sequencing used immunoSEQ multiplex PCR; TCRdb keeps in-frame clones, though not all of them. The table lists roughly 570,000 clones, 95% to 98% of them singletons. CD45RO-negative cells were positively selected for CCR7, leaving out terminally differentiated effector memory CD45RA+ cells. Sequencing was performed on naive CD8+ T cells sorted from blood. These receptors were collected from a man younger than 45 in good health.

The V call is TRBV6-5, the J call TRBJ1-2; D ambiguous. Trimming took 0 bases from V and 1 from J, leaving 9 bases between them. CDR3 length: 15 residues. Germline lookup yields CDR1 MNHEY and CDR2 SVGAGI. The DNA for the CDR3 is TGTGCCAGCAGTTACTCGAGCAGGAGTAACTATGGCTACACCTTC. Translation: CASSYSSRSNYGYTF.

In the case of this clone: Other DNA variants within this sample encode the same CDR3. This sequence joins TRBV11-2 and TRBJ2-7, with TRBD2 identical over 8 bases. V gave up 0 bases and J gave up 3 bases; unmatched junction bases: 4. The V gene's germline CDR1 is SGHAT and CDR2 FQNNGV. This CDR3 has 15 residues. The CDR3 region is CASSLEGLAGYEQYF. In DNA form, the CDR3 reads TGTGCCAGCAGCTTAGAGGGCCTAGCGGGCTACGAGCAGTACTTC.

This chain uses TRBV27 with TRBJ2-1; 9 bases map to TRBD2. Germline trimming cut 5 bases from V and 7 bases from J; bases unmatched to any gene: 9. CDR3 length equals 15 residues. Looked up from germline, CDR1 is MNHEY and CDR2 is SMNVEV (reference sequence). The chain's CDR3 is CASSTGGSGSNEQFF. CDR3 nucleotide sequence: TGTGCCAGCAGTACGGGGGGTAGCGGGAGTAATGAGCAGTTCTTC.

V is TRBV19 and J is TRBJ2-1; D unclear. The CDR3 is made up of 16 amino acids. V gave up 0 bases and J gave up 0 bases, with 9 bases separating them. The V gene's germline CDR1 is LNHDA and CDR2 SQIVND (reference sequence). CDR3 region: CASSIEGSFSYNEQFF. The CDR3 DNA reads TGTGCCAGTAGTATAGAGGGCAGCTTCTCCTACAATGAGCAGTTCTTC.

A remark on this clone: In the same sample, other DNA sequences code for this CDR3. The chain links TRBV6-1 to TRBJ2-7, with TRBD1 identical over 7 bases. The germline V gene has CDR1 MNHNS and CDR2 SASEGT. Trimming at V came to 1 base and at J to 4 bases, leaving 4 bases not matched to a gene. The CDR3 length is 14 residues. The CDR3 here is CASSEGTGGYEQYF. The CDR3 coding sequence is TGTGCCAGCAGTGAAGGGACAGGAGGATACGAGCAGTACTTC.

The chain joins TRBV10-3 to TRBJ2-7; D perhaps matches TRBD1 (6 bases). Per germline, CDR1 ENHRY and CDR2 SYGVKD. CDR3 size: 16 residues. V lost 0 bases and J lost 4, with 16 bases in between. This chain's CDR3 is CAISESLGGWGYEQYF. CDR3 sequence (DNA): TGTGCCATCAGTGAGTCGCTAGGGGGATGGGGGTACGAGCAGTACTTC.

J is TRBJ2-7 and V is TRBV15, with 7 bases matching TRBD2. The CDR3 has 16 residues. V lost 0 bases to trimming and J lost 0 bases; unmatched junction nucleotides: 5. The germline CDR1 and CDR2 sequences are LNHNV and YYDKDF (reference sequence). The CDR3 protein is CATSRDGAGPSYEQYF. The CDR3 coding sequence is TGTGCCACCAGCAGAGATGGAGCGGGGCCCTCCTACGAGCAGTACTTC.

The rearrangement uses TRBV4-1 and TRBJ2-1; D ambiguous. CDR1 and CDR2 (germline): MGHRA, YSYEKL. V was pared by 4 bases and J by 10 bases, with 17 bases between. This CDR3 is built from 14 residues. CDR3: CASSPGRFTGEQFF. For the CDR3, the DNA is TGCGCCAGCAGCCCCGGAAGGTTTACCGGAGAGCAGTTCTTC.

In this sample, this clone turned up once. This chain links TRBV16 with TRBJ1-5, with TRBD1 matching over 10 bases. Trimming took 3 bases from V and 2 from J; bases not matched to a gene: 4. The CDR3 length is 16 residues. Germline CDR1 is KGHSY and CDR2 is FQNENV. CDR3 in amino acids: CASSQPGQGGNQPQHF. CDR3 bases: TGTGCCAGCAGCCAGCCCGGACAGGGGGGCAATCAGCCCCAGCATTTT.